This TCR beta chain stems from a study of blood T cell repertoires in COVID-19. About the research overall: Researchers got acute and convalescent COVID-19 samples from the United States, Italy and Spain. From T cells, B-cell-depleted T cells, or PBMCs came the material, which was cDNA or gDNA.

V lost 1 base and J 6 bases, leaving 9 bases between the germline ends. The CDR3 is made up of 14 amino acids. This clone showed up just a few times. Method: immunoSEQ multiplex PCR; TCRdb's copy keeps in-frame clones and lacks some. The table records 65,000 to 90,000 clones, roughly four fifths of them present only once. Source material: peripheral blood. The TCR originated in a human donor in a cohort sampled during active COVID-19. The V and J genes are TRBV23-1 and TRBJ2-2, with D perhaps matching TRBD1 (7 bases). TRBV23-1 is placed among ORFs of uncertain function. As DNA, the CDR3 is TGCGCCAGCAGTCAATGGAGGGGGCCCGGGGAGCTGTTTTTT. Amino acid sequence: CASSQWRGPGELFF.